This T cell receptor (beta chain) was sequenced for a study of blood T cells in healthy people across ages. There were healthy Caucasian individuals from Russia, aged roughly 6 to 100, serving as donors. With a J-beta primer mix and a sample-barcoded 5' primer, a second PCR ran about 7 to 12 cycles. Each cDNA molecule was tagged by a template-switch adaptor that had 12 random nucleotides. TCRdb fed the 5' RACE reads into MiXCR, producing one record per CDR3 protein. The sample yields just under 900,000 distinct CDR3 sequences, 25% to 30% seen once. This clonotype has more than one count but fewer than ten. Source material: blood. The clonotype was recovered from a woman of 80 years or more in good health.

The CDR3: CASSYSIRGGEQFF. The CDR3 DNA reads TGTGCCAGCAGTTACTCCATCAGGGGTGGTGAGCAGTTCTTC. This rearrangement joins TRBV6-6 to TRBJ2-1, with a possible D match to TRBD1 (6 bases). V lost 0 bases and J 9 bases, leaving 12 bases between the germline ends. CDR1 and CDR2 from the germline V gene are MNHNY and SVGAGI (reference sequence). The CDR3 loop spans 14 amino acids.